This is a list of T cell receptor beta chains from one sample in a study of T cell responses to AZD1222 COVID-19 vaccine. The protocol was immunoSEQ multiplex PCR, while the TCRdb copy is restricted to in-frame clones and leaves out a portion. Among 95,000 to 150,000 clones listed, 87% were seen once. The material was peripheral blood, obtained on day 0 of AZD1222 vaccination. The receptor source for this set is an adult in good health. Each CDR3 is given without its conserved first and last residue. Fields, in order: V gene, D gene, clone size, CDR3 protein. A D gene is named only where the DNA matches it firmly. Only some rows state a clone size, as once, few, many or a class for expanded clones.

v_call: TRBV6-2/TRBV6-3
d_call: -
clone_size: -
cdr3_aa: ASSFARVNQPQH

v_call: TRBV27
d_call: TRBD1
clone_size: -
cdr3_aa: ASSSTGALSTEAF

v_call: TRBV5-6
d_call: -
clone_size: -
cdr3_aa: ASSLAYGEGSPLH

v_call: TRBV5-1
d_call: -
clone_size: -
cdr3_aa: ASSLGGWTEAF

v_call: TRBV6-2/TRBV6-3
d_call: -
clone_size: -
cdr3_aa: ASSSPTRGRPYEQY

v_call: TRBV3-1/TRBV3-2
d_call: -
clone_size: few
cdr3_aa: ASSHGKAGELF

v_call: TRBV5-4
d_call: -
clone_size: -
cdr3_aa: ASSLTRDGYT

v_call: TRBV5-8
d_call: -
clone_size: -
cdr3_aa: ASSLSRQWNHEQY

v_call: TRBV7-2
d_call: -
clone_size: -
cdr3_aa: ASSLKQGSGEQY

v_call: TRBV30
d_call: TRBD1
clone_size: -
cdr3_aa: AWSARGLGEKLF

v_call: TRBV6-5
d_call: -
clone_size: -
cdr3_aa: ASSYGSFSPTYEQY

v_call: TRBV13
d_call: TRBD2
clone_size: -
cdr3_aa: ASSSLAGSYEQY

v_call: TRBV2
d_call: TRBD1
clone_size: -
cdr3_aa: ASSRTTRGTGNGYT

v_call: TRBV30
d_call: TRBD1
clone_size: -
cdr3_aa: AWRDRANYGYT

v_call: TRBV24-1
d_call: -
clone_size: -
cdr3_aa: AVLQGSGANVLT

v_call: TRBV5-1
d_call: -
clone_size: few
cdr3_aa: ASHRERNTEAF

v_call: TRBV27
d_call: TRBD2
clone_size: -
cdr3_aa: ASSSGLAGGSREQY

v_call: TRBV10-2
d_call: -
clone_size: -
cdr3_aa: ASSLTRGFYEQY

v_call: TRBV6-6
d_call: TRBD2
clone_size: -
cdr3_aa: ASRPLAGGPSNEQF

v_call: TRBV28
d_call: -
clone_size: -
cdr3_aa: ASSIESDTQY

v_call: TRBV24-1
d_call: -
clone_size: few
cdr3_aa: ATGVGSWTGELF

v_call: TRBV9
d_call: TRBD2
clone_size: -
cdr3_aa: ASSVESGLAGGNYNEQF

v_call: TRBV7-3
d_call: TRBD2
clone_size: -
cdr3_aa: ASSRLAGEGEQF

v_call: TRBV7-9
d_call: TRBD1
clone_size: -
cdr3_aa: ASSPTGGNEQF

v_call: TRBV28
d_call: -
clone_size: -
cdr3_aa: ASSLRGYGYT

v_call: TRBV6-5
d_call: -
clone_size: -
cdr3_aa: ASREGVQPQH

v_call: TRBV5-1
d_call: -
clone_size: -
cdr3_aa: ASSWGRSGWGTDTQY

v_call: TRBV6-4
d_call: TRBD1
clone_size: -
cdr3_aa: ASSITGGSYYGYT

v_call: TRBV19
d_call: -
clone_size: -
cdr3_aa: ATLRVDSGNTIY

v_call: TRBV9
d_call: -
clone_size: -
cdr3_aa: ASSVDAGYEQY

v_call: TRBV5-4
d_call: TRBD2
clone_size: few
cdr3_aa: ASSSRLAGWDEQF

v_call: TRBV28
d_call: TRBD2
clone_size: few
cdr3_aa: ASSPPRTSGGIYEQY

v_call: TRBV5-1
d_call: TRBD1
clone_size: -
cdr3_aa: ASSQNRGPDTQY

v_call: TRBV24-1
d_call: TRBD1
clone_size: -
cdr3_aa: ATSDSRQGGTYEQY

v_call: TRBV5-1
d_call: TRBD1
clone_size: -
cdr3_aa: ASNPDRIANYGYT

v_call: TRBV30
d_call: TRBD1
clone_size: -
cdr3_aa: AWSRDRGMDEQY

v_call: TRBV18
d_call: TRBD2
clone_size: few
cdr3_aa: ASSLPGTSPITDTQY

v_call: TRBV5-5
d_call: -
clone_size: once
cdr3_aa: ASSLSGFEAF

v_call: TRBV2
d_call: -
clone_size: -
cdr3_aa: ASTPVGDEAF

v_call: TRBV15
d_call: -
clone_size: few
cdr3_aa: ATSRDVGPHTDTQY

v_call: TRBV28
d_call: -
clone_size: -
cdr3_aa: ASSLGHAAEAF

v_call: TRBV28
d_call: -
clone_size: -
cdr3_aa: ATQGGGTDTQY

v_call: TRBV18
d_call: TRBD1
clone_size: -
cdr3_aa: ASSRRTGVGEQY

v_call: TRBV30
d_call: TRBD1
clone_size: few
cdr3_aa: AWSAFRGLRTEAF

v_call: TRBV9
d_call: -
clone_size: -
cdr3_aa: ASSVGQSSYEQY

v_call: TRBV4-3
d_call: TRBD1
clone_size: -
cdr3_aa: ASSLQGALWYGYT

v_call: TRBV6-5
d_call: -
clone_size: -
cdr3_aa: ASSYGQWGAEAF

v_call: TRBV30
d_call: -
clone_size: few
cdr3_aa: AWSVTRSNYGYT

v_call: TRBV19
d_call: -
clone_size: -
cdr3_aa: ASSIGFGYQETQY

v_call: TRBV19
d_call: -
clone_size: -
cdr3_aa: ASSPTGVSNQPQH

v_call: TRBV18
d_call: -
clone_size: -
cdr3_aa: ASSRVTPIGTDTQY

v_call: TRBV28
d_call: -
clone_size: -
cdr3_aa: ASSPGHGYQETQY